This T cell receptor beta chain is from a study of shared clonotypes between healthy human individuals. General observations from the study: Compared with clonotypes that all four donors shared, non-shared clonotypes had lower generation probabilities.

Donors comprised healthy HIV-negative adults lacking recent acute infections or vaccinations. Trimming took 1 base from V and 1 from J, leaving 5 bases between them. Per germline, CDR1 SGHRS and CDR2 YFSETQ. The CDR3 totals 13 residues. The data were produced by immunoSEQ multiplex PCR, yet TCRdb's version contains in-frame clones alone and is incomplete. The table records about 990,000 clones, roughly 74% of them present only once. Details on this clone: Its target is not known.

This TCR came from a man younger than 35 in good health. Some clones in this sample may be carry-over from other donors' samples. Sequenced: memory CD4+ T cells from PBMCs. As to subset: CD45RA-negative fraction. The chain joins TRBV5-1 to TRBJ1-1; D call uncertain. The CDR3 sequence is CASSLSPNTEAFF. In nucleotides, the CDR3 is TGCGCCAGCAGCTTGTCACCGAACACTGAAGCTTTCTTT.